This T cell receptor (beta chain) was obtained from a study of T cell changes during pregnancy in multiple sclerosis (dated by TCRdb to about 2019). About the study as a whole: The study looked at changes in the T cell repertoire across pregnancy in women with multiple sclerosis.

The library was prepared using the immunoSEQ multiplex PCR assay. What TCRdb holds here is the immuneACCESS table cut down to in-frame rearrangements. Part of the clones is not present; checked against another copy, under half of the missing clones reflect an unresolved V gene, and the others are unexplained. The sample data list about 40,000 clones, and around 90% of these were observed just once. Of the sample, roughly 0.5% falls within the top ten clones. The germline V gene supplies CDR1 MDHEN and CDR2 SYDVKM. Ends trimmed: V by 7 bases, J by 8 bases; bases unmatched to a gene: 4. The CDR3 holds 11 amino acids from the cysteine to the phenylalanine. Just CDR3 DNA is preserved here, 33 bases in frame from base 1. On this clone itself: Its antigen remains unidentified. No much larger clone is present one base from it, and per-base qualities are unavailable.

Sequenced here: CD4+ T cells from peripheral blood mononuclear cells, sampled in the second trimester of pregnancy. This clonotype was obtained from a female donor in good health, enrolled as a control in a pregnancy study. The chain uses TRBV28 and TRBJ1-2; TRBD1 aligns with 7 central bases. The CDR3 protein is CASKAGGGYTF. The DNA sequence is TGTGCCAGCAAGGCAGGGGGAGGCTACACCTTC.